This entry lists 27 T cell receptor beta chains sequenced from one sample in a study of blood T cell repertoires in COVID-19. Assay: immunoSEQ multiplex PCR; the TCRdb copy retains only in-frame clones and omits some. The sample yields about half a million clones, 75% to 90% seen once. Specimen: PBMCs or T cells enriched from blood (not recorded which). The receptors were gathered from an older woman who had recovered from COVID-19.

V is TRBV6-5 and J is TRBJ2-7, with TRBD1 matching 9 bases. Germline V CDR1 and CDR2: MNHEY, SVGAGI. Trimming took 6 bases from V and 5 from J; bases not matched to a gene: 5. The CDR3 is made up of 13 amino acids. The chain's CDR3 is CASRLGQGHEQYF. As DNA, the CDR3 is TGTGCCAGCAGGCTGGGACAGGGCCACGAGCAGTACTTC.

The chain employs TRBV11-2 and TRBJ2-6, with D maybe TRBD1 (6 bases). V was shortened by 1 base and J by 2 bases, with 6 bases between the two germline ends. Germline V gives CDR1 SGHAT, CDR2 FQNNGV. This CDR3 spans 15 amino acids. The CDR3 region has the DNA TGTGCCAGCAGCTTAGGGACAGCTGGGGCCAACGTCCTGACTTTC. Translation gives CASSLGTAGANVLTF. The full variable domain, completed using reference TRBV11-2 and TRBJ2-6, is EAGVAQSPRYKIIEKRQSVAFWCNPISGHATLYWYQQILGQGPKLLIQFQNNGVVDDSQLPKDRFSAERLKGVDSTLKIQPAKLEDSAVYLCASSLGTAGANVLTFGAGSRLTVL.

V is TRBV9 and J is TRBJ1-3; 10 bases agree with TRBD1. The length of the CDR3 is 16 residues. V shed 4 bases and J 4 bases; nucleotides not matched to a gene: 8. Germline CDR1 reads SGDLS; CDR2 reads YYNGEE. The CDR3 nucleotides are TGTGCCAGCAGCTCCCTGGACAGGGGGGCAGGAAACACCATATATTTT. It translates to CASSSLDRGAGNTIYF. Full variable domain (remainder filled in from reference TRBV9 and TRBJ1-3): DSGVTQTPKHLITATGQRVTLRCSPRSGDLSVYWYQQSLDQGLQFLIQYYNGEERAKGNILERFSAQQFPDLHSELNLSSLELGDSALYFCASSSLDRGAGNTIYFGEGSWLTVV.

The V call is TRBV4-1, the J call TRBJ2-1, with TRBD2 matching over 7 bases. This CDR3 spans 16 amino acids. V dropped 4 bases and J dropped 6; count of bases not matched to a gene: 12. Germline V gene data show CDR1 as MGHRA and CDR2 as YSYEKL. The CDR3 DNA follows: TGCGCCAGCAGCCCCCCCCCGGGAGCGGGGCTCAATGAGCAGTTCTTC. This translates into CASSPPPGAGLNEQFF.

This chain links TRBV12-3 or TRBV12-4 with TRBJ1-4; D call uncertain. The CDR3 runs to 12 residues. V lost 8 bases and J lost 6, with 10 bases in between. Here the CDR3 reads CASGGEDEKLFF. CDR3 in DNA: TGTGCCAGCGGAGGAGAGGATGAAAAACTGTTTTTT.

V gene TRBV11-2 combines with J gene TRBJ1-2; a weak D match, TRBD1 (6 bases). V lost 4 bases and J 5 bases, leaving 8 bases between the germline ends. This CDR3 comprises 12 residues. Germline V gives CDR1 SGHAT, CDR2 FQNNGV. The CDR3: CASSSTGYGYTF. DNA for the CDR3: TGTGCCAGCAGCTCGACAGGTTATGGCTACACCTTC. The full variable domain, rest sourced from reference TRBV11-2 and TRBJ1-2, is EAGVAQSPRYKIIEKRQSVAFWCNPISGHATLYWYQQILGQGPKLLIQFQNNGVVDDSQLPKDRFSAERLKGVDSTLKIQPAKLEDSAVYLCASSSTGYGYTFGSGTRLTVV.

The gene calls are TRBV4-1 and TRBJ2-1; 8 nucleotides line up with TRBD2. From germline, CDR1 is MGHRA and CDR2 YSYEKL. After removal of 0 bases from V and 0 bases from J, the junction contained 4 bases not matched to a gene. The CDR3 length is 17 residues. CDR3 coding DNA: TGCGCCAGCAGCCAAGAGGCGCGGGGGGCCTCCTACAATGAGCAGTTCTTC. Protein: CASSQEARGASYNEQFF.

The CDR3: CATSRDQGYEQYF. CDR3 DNA: TGTGCCACCAGCAGGGACCAGGGCTACGAGCAGTACTTC. This chain connects TRBV15 to TRBJ2-7; a possible D gene is TRBD1 (5 bases). Germline V gene sequence: CDR1 LNHNV, CDR2 YYDKDF (reference sequence). The CDR3 has 13 residues. Trimming shortened V by 3 bases and J by 3 bases, and 9 bases separated the two germline ends.

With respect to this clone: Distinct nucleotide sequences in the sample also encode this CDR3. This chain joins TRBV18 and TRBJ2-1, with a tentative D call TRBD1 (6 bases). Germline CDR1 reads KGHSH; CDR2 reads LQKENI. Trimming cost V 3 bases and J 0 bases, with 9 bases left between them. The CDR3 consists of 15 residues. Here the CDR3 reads CASSPDRSSYNEQFF. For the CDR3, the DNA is TGTGCCAGCTCACCCGACAGGAGCTCCTACAATGAGCAGTTCTTC.

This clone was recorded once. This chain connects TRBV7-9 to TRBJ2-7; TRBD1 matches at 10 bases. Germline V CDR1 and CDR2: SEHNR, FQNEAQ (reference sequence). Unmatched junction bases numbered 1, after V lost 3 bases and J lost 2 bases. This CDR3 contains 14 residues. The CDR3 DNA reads TGTGCCAGCAGCTTGGGGACAGGGGCCTACGAGCAGTACTTC. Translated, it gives CASSLGTGAYEQYF.

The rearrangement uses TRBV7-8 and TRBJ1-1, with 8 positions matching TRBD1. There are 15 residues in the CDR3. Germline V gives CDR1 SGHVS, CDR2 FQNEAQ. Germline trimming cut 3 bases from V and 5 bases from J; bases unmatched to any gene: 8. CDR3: CASSFRGPLRTEAFF. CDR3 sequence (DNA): TGTGCCAGCAGCTTCAGGGGGCCATTACGGACTGAAGCTTTCTTT.

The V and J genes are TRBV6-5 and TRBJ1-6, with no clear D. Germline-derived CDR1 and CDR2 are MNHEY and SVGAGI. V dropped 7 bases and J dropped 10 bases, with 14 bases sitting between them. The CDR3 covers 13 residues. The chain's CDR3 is CASTETRGSPLHF. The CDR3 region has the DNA TGTGCCAGCACCGAAACTCGAGGCTCACCCCTCCACTTT.

The CDR3 bases are TGTGCCACCAGTGACCCGAGGCGGGCCACTGAAGCTTTCTTT. It is translated as CATSDPRRATEAFF. This chain uses TRBV24-1 with TRBJ1-1, with D unresolved. From germline, CDR1 is KGHDR and CDR2 SFDVKD. The CDR3 sequence is 14 residues long. V was trimmed by 4 bases and J by 4 bases, leaving 12 bases between them.

In DNA form, the CDR3 reads TGTGCCAGCAGTCCAGGGGTGGGCAATCAGCCCCAGCATTTT. Encoded protein: CASSPGVGNQPQHF. The chain couples TRBV6-5 to TRBJ1-5, with a weak D call TRBD1 (6 bases). Trimming pared 5 bases from V and 2 bases from J, leaving 10 bases between. The germline gives CDR1 MNHEY, CDR2 SVGAGI. The CDR3 is made up of 14 amino acids.

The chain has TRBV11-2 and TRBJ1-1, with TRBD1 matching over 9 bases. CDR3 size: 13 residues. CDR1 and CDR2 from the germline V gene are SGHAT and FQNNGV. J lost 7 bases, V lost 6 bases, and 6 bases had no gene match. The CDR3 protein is CASSPDRGGEAFF. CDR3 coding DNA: TGTGCCAGCAGTCCAGACAGGGGGGGTGAAGCTTTCTTT.

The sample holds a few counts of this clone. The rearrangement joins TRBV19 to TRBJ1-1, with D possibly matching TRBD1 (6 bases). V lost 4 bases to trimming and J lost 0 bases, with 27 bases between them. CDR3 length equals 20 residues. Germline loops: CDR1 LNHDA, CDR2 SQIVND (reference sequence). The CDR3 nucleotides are TGTGCCAGTAGTACACCGCGTGAGGGGGAAACGACCGCAATGAACACTGAAGCTTTCTTT. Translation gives CASSTPREGETTAMNTEAFF.

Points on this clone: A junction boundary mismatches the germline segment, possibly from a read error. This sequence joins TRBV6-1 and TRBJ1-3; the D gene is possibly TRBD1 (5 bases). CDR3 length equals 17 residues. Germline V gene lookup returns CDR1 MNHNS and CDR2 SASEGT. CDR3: CASREDRSGRAGNTIYF. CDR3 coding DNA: TGTGCCAGCAGGGAAGACCGATCAGGGAGGGCTGGAAACACCATATATTTT.

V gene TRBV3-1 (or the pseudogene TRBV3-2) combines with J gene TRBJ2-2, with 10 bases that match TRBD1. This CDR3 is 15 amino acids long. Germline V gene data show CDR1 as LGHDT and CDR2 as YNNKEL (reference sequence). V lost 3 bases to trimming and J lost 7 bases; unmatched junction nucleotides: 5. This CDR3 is CASSQGQGRSGELFF. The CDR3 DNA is TGTGCCAGCAGCCAGGGACAGGGGCGTAGCGGGGAGCTGTTTTTT.

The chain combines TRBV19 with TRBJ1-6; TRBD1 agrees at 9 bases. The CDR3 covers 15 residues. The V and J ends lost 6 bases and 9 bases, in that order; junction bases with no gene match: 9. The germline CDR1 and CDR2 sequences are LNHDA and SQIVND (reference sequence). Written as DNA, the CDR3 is TGTGCCAGTAGCCCGGGACAGGGTGCATTTTCACCCCTCCACTTT. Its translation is CASSPGQGAFSPLHF.

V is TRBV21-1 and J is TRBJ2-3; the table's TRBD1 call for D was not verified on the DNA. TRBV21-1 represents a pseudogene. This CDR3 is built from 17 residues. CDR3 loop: CASSKRSQGQSPDTQYF. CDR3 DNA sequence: TGTGCCAGCAGCAAACGGAGCCAGGGGCAGAGTCCAGATACGCAGTATTTT.

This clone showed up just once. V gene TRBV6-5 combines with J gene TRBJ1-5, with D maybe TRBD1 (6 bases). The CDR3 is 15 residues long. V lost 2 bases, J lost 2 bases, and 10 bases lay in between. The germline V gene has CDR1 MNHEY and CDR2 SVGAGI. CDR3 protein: CASSYQGWGNQPQHF. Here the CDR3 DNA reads TGTGCCAGCAGTTACCAGGGGTGGGGCAATCAGCCCCAGCATTTT.

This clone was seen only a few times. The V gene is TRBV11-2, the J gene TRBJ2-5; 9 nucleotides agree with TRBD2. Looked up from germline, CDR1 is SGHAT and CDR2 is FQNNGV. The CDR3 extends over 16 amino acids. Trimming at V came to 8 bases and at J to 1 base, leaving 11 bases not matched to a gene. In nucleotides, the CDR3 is TGTGCCAGCCTCCACGGGCGGGGGGGGACCCAAGAGACCCAGTACTTC. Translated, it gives CASLHGRGGTQETQYF.

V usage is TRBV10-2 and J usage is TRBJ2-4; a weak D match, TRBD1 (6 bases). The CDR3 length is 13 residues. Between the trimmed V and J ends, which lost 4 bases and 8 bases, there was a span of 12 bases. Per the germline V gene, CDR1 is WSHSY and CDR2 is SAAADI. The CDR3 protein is CASSVKKGDIQYF. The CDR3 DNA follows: TGCGCCAGCAGTGTTAAGAAGGGGGACATTCAGTACTTC.

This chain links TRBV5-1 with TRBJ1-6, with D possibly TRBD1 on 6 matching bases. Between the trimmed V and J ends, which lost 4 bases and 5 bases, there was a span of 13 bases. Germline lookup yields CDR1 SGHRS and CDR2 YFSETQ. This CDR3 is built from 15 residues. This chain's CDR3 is CASSKRGQNNSPLHF. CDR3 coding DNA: TGCGCCAGCAGCAAGAGAGGACAGAATAATTCACCCCTCCACTTT.

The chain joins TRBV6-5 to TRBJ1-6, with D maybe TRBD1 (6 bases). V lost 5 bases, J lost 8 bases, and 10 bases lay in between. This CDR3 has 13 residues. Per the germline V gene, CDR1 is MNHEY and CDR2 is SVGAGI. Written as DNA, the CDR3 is TGTGCCAGCAGTCAGGACAGATATTCACCCCTCCACTTT. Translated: CASSQDRYSPLHF.

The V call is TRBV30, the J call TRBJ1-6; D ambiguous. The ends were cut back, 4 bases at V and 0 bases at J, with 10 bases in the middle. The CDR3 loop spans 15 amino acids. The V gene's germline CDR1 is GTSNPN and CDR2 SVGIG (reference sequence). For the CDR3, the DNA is TGTGCCTGGACGGGAGGAGCCTCCTATAATTCACCCCTCCACTTT. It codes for CAWTGGASYNSPLHF. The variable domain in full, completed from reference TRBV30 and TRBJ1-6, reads SQTIHQWPATLVQPVGSPLSLECTVEGTSNPNLYWYRQAAGRGLQLLFYSVGIGQISSEVPQNLSASRPQDRQFILSSKKLLLSDSGFYLCAWTGGASYNSPLHFGNGTRLTVT.

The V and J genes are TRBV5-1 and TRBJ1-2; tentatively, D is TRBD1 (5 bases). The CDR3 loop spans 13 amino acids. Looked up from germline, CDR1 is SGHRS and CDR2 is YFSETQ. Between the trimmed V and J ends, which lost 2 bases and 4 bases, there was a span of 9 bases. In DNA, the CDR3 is TGCGCCAGCAGCTTAGACAGATCCTATGGCTACACCTTC. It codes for CASSLDRSYGYTF. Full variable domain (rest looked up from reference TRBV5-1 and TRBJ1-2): KAGVTQTPRYLIKTRGQQVTLSCSPISGHRSVSWYQQTPGQGLQFLFEYFSETQRNKGNFPGRFSGRQFSNSRSEMNVSTLELGDSALYLCASSLDRSYGYTFGSGTRLTVV.